This record concerns one T cell receptor (beta chain) sequence. These data originate in a study of blood T cell repertoires in COVID-19. Whole-study context: Donors in the United States, Italy and Spain gave samples during acute or convalescent COVID-19.

This CDR3 is built from 16 residues. Per germline, CDR1 LGHDT and CDR2 YNNKEL (reference sequence). Trimming took 5 bases from V and 4 from J; bases not matched to a gene: 9. In the original analysis: Amplification from reference gene primers served as the basis for estimated nucleated cell counts. TCRdb's table, derived via immunoSEQ multiplex PCR, lists solely in-frame clones and lacks some. V and J calls and clone size are those listed in that table; D and trimming were worked out from the DNA. In the table there are more than 95,000 clones, over 75% of which are singletons. Seattle's cohort entered during active infection and was followed longitudinally.

The receptor was derived from a man aged 25-40 years with COVID-19, enrolled during active disease. The V and J genes are TRBV3-1 (or the pseudogene TRBV3-2) and TRBJ2-1, with 9 bases lining up with TRBD2. Sequencing used peripheral blood. The CDR3 protein is CASSVSGTSLYNEQFF. CDR3 bases: TGTGCCAGCAGCGTCTCCGGGACTAGCCTGTACAATGAGCAGTTCTTC.